These 29 T cell receptor beta chains came from one sample sequenced in a study of early T cells in non-severe SARS-CoV-2 infection. TCRdb used MiXCR to reprocess the 5' RACE reads, holding one entry per CDR3 protein. The sample lists fewer than 60,000 distinct CDR3 sequences; about 4% were seen once. The sequencing sample was made of whole blood. The receptor set was obtained from an adult who was a healthcare worker with PCR-confirmed SARS-CoV-2 infection or an uninfected control (not recorded which).

V gene TRBV6-1 combines with J gene TRBJ1-5; no definite D call. Trimming removed 7 bases from V and 2 bases from J, with 6 bases in between. CDR1 and CDR2 from the germline V gene are MNHNS and SASEGT. The CDR3 contains 12 residues. The CDR3, as DNA: TGTGCCAGCACCTCAGGCAATCAGCCCCAGCATTTT. This codes for CASTSGNQPQHF.

There are a few counts of this clonotype. The V and J genes are TRBV9 and TRBJ2-3, with D possibly matching TRBD1 (5 bases). Deletions cut 4 bases from V and 4 bases from J, with 10 bases between. Germline V lookup: CDR1 SGDLS, CDR2 YYNGEE. This CDR3 contains 13 residues. CDR3 in DNA: TGTGCCAGCAGCCTTCAGGGCCCAGATACGCAGTATTTT. Protein: CASSLQGPDTQYF.

This clonotype was counted many times. The chain couples TRBV12-3 or TRBV12-4 to TRBJ2-3, with D perhaps TRBD2 (7 bases). The length of the CDR3 is 16 residues. V dropped 5 bases and J dropped 7 bases, with 22 bases sitting between them. The DNA of the CDR3 is TGTGCCAGCAGTCCCCTAGGGGGGGAGGGCCCGAATACGCAGTATTTT. Residues: CASSPLGGEGPNTQYF.

This clonotype was seen many times. V is TRBV25-1 and J is TRBJ2-7; D is perhaps TRBD1 or TRBD2 (6 bases each). The CDR3 has 12 amino acids. V was clipped by 6 bases and J by 3 bases, with 9 bases between them. Germline V gene lookup returns CDR1 MGHDK and CDR2 SYGVNS. CDR3 amino acids: CASREGGYEQYF. The CDR3 coding sequence is TGTGCCAGCAGGGAGGGGGGCTACGAGCAGTACTTC.

This clonotype was counted many times. V and J are TRBV9 and TRBJ2-3; TRBD2 matches at 9 bases. CDR1 and CDR2 from the germline V gene are SGDLS and YYNGEE. The ends lost 0 bases at V and 3 bases at J; junction bases unmatched: 5. The CDR3 spans 16 residues. CDR3 DNA sequence: TGTGCCAGCAGCGTAGAGGCGGGGGGGGCTACAGATACGCAGTATTTT. As protein: CASSVEAGGATDTQYF.

This clonotype was observed many times. The rearrangement joins TRBV6-5 to TRBJ1-2; 8 nucleotides align to TRBD1. J gave up 8 bases and V 6 bases, and 8 bases lay outside the gene matches. Germline V lookup: CDR1 MNHEY, CDR2 SVGAGI. The CDR3 is made up of 13 amino acids. CDR3 region: CASRPQGAGGYTF. CDR3 DNA sequence: TGTGCCAGCAGGCCCCAGGGGGCAGGCGGCTACACCTTC.

This clonotype was seen many times. The gene calls are TRBV6-2 or TRBV6-3 and TRBJ2-1, with 8 nucleotides matching TRBD2. Trimming at V came to 5 bases and at J to 7 bases, leaving 7 bases not matched to a gene. Germline V CDR1 and CDR2: MNHEY, SVGEGT. CDR3 length: 14 amino acids. The CDR3 nucleotides read TGTGCCAGCAGTCTGTGGACTAGCTCTAATGAGCAGTTCTTC. It codes for CASSLWTSSNEQFF.

There are many counts of this clonotype. This chain connects TRBV14 to TRBJ1-2, with 7 bases matching TRBD1. Germline CDR1 SGHDN, CDR2 FVKESK. Germline trimming cut 0 bases from V and 4 bases from J; bases unmatched to any gene: 8. This CDR3 is built from 16 residues. CDR3 in amino acids: CASSQEWSGGSYGYTF. Here the CDR3 DNA reads TGTGCCAGCAGCCAAGAGTGGTCAGGGGGTTCCTATGGCTACACCTTC.

The chain couples TRBV7-2 to TRBJ2-1, with a weak D call TRBD1 (6 bases). The CDR3 spans 14 residues. CDR1 and CDR2 from the germline V gene are SGHTA and FQGNSA. V lost 5 bases and J lost 5, with 13 bases in between. The CDR3 sequence: CASSPPDSHNEQFF. The CDR3 DNA reads TGTGCCAGCAGCCCCCCGGACAGCCACAATGAGCAGTTCTTC.

The rearrangement links TRBV20-1 to TRBJ1-6, with D uncertain. The germline V gene encodes CDR1 DFQATT and CDR2 SNEGSKA (reference sequence). The V end was cut by 3 bases, the J end by 3 bases, with 6 bases between. The CDR3 is 13 residues long. The CDR3 spells CSASKDYNSPLHF. The CDR3 region has the DNA TGCAGTGCTAGCAAGGACTATAATTCACCCCTCCACTTT.

This clonotype has at least ten counts. The chain carries TRBV5-5 and TRBJ2-2; D possibly corresponds to TRBD1 (5 bases). Trimming took 3 bases from V and 6 from J, leaving 12 bases between them. Germline V gene sequence: CDR1 SGHKS, CDR2 YYEKEE (reference sequence). The CDR3 has 14 residues. CDR3 bases: TGTGCCAGCAGCTATAACTGGGGCGCCGGGGAGCTGTTTTTT. Protein product: CASSYNWGAGELFF. Supplemented by reference TRBV5-5 and TRBJ2-2, the full variable domain reads DAGVTQSPTHLIKTRGQQVTLRCSPISGHKSVSWYQQVLGQGPQFIFQYYEKEERGRGNFPDRFSARQFPNYSSELNVNALLLGDSALYLCASSYNWGAGELFFGEGSRLTVL.

This clonotype showed up many times. V gene TRBV2 combines with J gene TRBJ2-2; 7 nucleotides align to TRBD2. Germline trimming cut 6 bases from V and 4 bases from J; bases unmatched to any gene: 8. From germline, CDR1 is SNHLY and CDR2 FYNNEI. The CDR3 extends over 15 amino acids. This CDR3 reads CASSERLARTGELFF. Written as DNA, the CDR3 is TGTGCCAGCAGCGAGAGACTAGCCCGCACCGGGGAGCTGTTTTTT.

Only a few counts were recorded for this clonotype. The chain carries TRBV18 and TRBJ1-2; 7 nucleotides match TRBD1. The CDR3 has 15 amino acids. The J segment lost 4 bases and the V segment lost 1 base, leaving 6 bases of the junction unmatched. The germline gives CDR1 KGHSH, CDR2 LQKENI. CDR3 protein: CASSPQGAETYGYTF. In DNA, the CDR3 is TGTGCCAGCTCACCACAGGGGGCCGAGACCTATGGCTACACCTTC. The entire variable domain, with the rest obtained from reference TRBV18 and TRBJ1-2, is as follows: NAGVMQNPRHLVRRRGQEARLRCSPMKGHSHVYWYRQLPEEGLKFMVYLQKENIIDESGMPKERFSAEFPKEGPSILRIQQVVRGDSAAYFCASSPQGAETYGYTFGSGTRLTVV.

This clonotype showed up many times. The rearrangement links TRBV6-6 to TRBJ2-1; TRBD2 matches 10 bases. CDR1 and CDR2 from the germline V gene are MNHNY and SVGAGI (reference sequence). CDR3 length: 17 amino acids. Trimming cost V 0 bases and J 3 bases; bases outside gene matches: 5. CDR3 coding DNA: TGTGCCAGCAGTTACTCCGGGCTAGCGGGGGTCTACAATGAGCAGTTCTTC. Translation gives CASSYSGLAGVYNEQFF.

The V gene is TRBV6-1, the J gene TRBJ2-7; D unclear. Trimming removed 4 bases from V and 2 bases from J, with 15 bases in between. This CDR3 contains 15 residues. In germline, CDR1 is MNHNS, CDR2 SASEGT. CDR3 loop: CASSGIIKSPYEQYF. As DNA, the CDR3 is TGTGCCAGCAGTGGTATAATTAAAAGCCCCTACGAGCAGTACTTC.

In its sample, this clonotype was seen many times. The chain recombines TRBV4-3 with TRBJ2-3, with D possibly being TRBD2 (5 bases). V lost 3 bases and J 1 base, leaving 20 bases between the germline ends. Germline V gives CDR1 LGHNA, CDR2 YSLEER. The CDR3 is 18 amino acids. This CDR3 is CASSQLPTGRARTDTQYF. The CDR3 DNA reads as TGCGCCAGCAGCCAGCTTCCAACTGGGCGGGCCCGCACAGATACGCAGTATTTT.

This clonotype has a handful of counts. V is TRBV6-5 and J is TRBJ1-1; a weak D match, TRBD1 (5 bases). The V gene lost 4 bases and the J gene lost 5 bases, with 8 bases spanning the gap. Germline CDR1 and CDR2: MNHEY and SVGAGI. The CDR3 totals 12 residues. The CDR3 region has the DNA TGTGCCAGCAGTTCTGGGGGTACTGAAGCTTTCTTT. Translating gives CASSSGGTEAFF.

There are many counts of this clonotype. The V and J genes are TRBV10-1 and TRBJ2-5; a possible D gene is TRBD1 (5 bases). CDR3 length: 14 residues. Germline V lookup: CDR1 WNHNN, CDR2 SYGVQD (reference sequence). V was clipped by 2 bases and J by 4 bases, with 11 bases between them. The CDR3 coding sequence is TGCGCCAGCAGTGAGGGGGCTAGGGGAGAGACCCAGTACTTC. The encoded protein is CASSEGARGETQYF.

A remark on this clonotype: This may come from a read error, since a much larger clone is one base off. The J gene is TRBJ2-3, the V gene TRBV11-3; D unclear. Germline values: CDR1 SGHNT, CDR2 YENEEA. The CDR3 sequence is 15 residues long. With 1 base removed from V and 0 bases from J, the gap between germline ends came to 8 bases. CDR3 bases: TGTGCCAGCAGCTTAGGGGCCACTAGCACAGATACGCAGTATTTT. This sequence encodes CASSLGATSTDTQYF.

In this sample, this clonotype turned up many times. This chain connects TRBV24-1 to TRBJ2-2; TRBD1 aligns across 9 bases. The ends lost 10 bases at V and 0 bases at J; junction bases unmatched: 2. CDR1 is KGHDR and CDR2 is SFDVKD in the germline V gene. The CDR3 has 14 residues. This CDR3 is CATGTGTNTGELFF. CDR3 in DNA: TGTGCCACGGGGACAGGGACGAACACCGGGGAGCTGTTTTTT.

The chain is built from TRBV18 and TRBJ2-3, with 7 bases matching TRBD2. Germline CDR1 reads KGHSH; CDR2 reads LQKENI. This CDR3 contains 16 residues. The J segment lost 2 bases and the V segment lost 5 bases, leaving 10 bases of the junction unmatched. The CDR3 DNA reads TGTGCCAGCTCATGGGCAGCGGGGAGCCTCACAGATACGCAGTATTTT. Translating gives CASSWAAGSLTDTQYF.

This clonotype was counted many times. The V gene is TRBV29-1, the J gene TRBJ1-5; 8 nucleotides match TRBD1. CDR3 length: 14 residues. Germline assignment: CDR1 SQVTM and CDR2 ANQGSEA. V was pared by 4 bases and J by 7 bases, with 9 bases of the junction left unmatched. The chain's CDR3 is CSVAPGGYGQPQHF. The CDR3, as DNA: TGCAGCGTTGCCCCAGGGGGCTACGGGCAGCCCCAGCATTTT.

The rearrangement uses TRBV6-1 and TRBJ2-1; TRBD2 might be the D (5 bases). The ends were cut back, 3 bases at V and 10 bases at J, with 10 bases in the middle. CDR1 MNHNS and CDR2 SASEGT come from the germline V gene. The length of the CDR3 is 12 residues. The CDR3: CASSEREREQFF. CDR3 DNA sequence: TGTGCCAGCAGTGAGAGAGAGCGGGAGCAGTTCTTC.

At least ten counts were recorded for this clonotype. This chain connects TRBV20-1 to TRBJ1-2; no firm D call. Germline CDR1 and CDR2: DFQATT and SNEGSKA (reference sequence). This CDR3 is built from 15 residues. The V gene lost 2 bases and the J gene lost 2 bases, with 15 bases spanning the gap. The CDR3 loop is CSARSPTAGNYGYTF. DNA for the CDR3: TGCAGTGCTAGAAGCCCTACTGCCGGGAACTATGGCTACACCTTC.

This clonotype occurred many times. The chain is built from TRBV24-1 and TRBJ1-5; D not resolved. Trimming left V 5 bases short and J 6 bases short, with 10 bases between. Germline CDR1 reads KGHDR; CDR2 reads SFDVKD. CDR3 length equals 13 residues. Here the CDR3 reads CATSGGVAQPQHF. In DNA, the CDR3 is TGTGCCACCAGTGGTGGAGTCGCTCAGCCCCAGCATTTT.

This clonotype occurred many times. This chain links TRBV7-2 with TRBJ2-7; tentative D call: TRBD2 (6 bases). Germline V CDR1 and CDR2: SGHTA, FQGNSA. Trimming removed 5 bases from V and 6 bases from J, with 14 bases in between. There are 13 residues in the CDR3. CDR3 residues: CASSPRLVGEQYF. CDR3 nucleotides: TGTGCCAGCAGCCCACGACTAGTAGGCGAGCAGTACTTC.

The chain employs TRBV29-1 and TRBJ2-3, with 11 bases matching TRBD2. Germline trimming cut 6 bases from V and 2 bases from J; bases unmatched to any gene: 7. Per the germline V gene, CDR1 is SQVTM and CDR2 is ANQGSEA. CDR3 length: 15 amino acids. The CDR3 bases are TGCAGCGTAGCCACTAGCGGGGGCTACACAGATACGCAGTATTTT. Translation: CSVATSGGYTDTQYF.

This clonotype occurred many times. V gene TRBV7-2 combines with J gene TRBJ1-1; maybe TRBD1 (6 bases). Germline-derived CDR1 and CDR2 are SGHTA and FQGNSA. This CDR3 is built from 13 residues. V was cut by 7 bases and J by 4 bases, with 13 bases left in between. CDR3 residues: CASTRGAGTEAFF. The DNA for the CDR3 is TGTGCCAGCACCCGGGGGGCTGGCACTGAAGCTTTCTTT.

This clonotype was counted ten times or more. This rearrangement joins TRBV29-1 to TRBJ1-1; D gene ambiguous. This CDR3 spans 11 amino acids. V was clipped by 5 bases and J by 2 bases, with 6 bases between them. The germline V gene has CDR1 SQVTM and CDR2 ANQGSEA. The CDR3 spells CSVSHNTEAFF. Here the CDR3 DNA reads TGCAGCGTTAGCCATAACACTGAAGCTTTCTTT. The variable domain in full, with the rest retrieved from reference TRBV29-1 and TRBJ1-1, is SAVISQKPSRDICQRGTSLTIQCQVDSQVTMMFWYRQQPGQSLTLIATANQGSEATYESGFVIDKFPISRPNLTFSTLTVSNMSPEDSSIYLCSVSHNTEAFFGQGTRLTVV.